This T cell receptor beta chain was recovered during a study of blood T cells in healthy people across ages. Germline CDR1 is SGHVS and CDR2 is FQNEAQ. The CDR3 is 18 amino acids. Trimming at V came to 1 base and at J to 1 base, leaving 8 bases not matched to a gene. This clonotype showed up many times. Its antigen is as yet unknown. Together with a sample-barcoded 5' primer, a J-beta primer mix was included in a second PCR lasting about 6 to 12 cycles. TCRdb redid the calling of the 5' RACE reads with MiXCR, one entry per CDR3 protein. The sample carries 750,000 to 950,000 distinct CDR3 sequences, 25% to 30% recorded once. Study results and caveats: Underestimates were what the diversity estimates from one million T cells were considered to be.

In addition, the sample was reused for a study of T cells of mothers and their children.

What was sequenced was blood. The sequence was obtained from a woman between 40 and 55 years old in good health. The chain joins TRBV7-8 to TRBJ2-5, with 11 bases fitting TRBD2. This CDR3 is CASSLVQASGGPQETQYF. Written as DNA, the CDR3 is TGTGCCAGCAGCTTAGTCCAGGCTAGCGGGGGGCCCCAAGAGACCCAGTACTTC. The full variable domain, rest sourced from reference TRBV7-8 and TRBJ2-5, is GAGVSQSPRYKVAKRGQDVALRCDPISGHVSLFWYQQALGQGPEFLTYFQNEAQLDKSGLPSDRFFAERPEGSVSTLKIQRTQQEDSAVYLCASSLVQASGGPQETQYFGPGTRLLVL.